This T cell receptor (beta chain) was sequenced during a study of blood T cells in healthy people across ages (dated by TCRdb to 2015 to 2017). About the study as a whole: Template switching captured roughly one uniquely barcoded TCR beta cDNA molecule per two T cells in model experiments. The study analyzed two additional independent replicas of 1 million unique cDNA reads from the same blood draw for two donors, one aged 18 to 29 and one aged 80 or older. The donors were split into four age groups: young (average 16 years), middle-aged (39), aged (62) and long-lived (over 80). Donors of different ages were randomly distributed across sequencing lanes to avoid experimental bias. To track age-related changes in TCR beta repertoire diversity, the study relied on deep sequencing normalized with unique cDNA molecular identifiers.

This clonotype showed up just a few times. The specificity of this receptor is unknown. Base qualities were left out, and no much larger clone turns up one base away. The CDR3 covers 13 residues, taking in both the cysteine and the phenylalanine. This entry keeps only the CDR3 DNA: 39 bases, framed from base 1. Cut back by 1 base and 10 bases, the V and J ends lie 11 bases apart. The germline V gene provides CDR1 SGHTA and CDR2 FQGNSA. The receptor library was made with 5' RACE. Sequencing relied on an Illumina HiSeq 2500. A second PCR of roughly 6 to 12 cycles was run with a J-beta primer mix and a sample-barcoded 5' primer. A template-switch 5' adaptor carrying 12 random nucleotides introduced a unique molecular identifier onto each TCR beta cDNA molecule. Each sample yielded at least 2.5 million CDR3-containing paired-end reads. First-strand cDNA was synthesized from all RNA with the Mint cDNA synthesis kit, primed by a TRBC-specific oligonucleotide. After uracil-DNA glycosylase treatment, a first 18-cycle PCR used universal primers M1SS and BC2_uni_R on all cDNA. In the authors' own workflow: Normalization of each sample was performed by random selection of 1 million high-quality reads, each carrying a distinct molecular identifier. Instead of being binned into consensus sequences, reads that shared molecular identifiers were thrown out. MiTCR, run with a Q25 quality threshold and the strictest error-elimination algorithm, handled CDR3 identification, clonotype clustering and error correction. A nonparametric unseen species model with Euler transformation was used to estimate a lower bound on total TCR beta diversity. TCRdb reprocessed the public reads (quality trimming at Q25 with fastp, clone calling with MiXCR) and kept in-frame beta chains. Identical CDR3 proteins give one entry, which carries the most common genes and DNA. TCRdb's processing, not the authors' own work, is the source of the V and J calls. The table for this sample lists some 640,000 distinct CDR3 sequences; over 45% of them were counted only once. In total, the top ten clones hold around a third of the sample.

What the research found in general, with its limitations: Observed TCR beta diversity per million T cells fell roughly linearly with age, and a significant reduction was already apparent by age approximately 41. Conclusive comparison of naive and antigen-experienced compartments was prevented by the profiling of bulk unsorted PBMCs. A strong correlation was found between observed TCR beta diversity and the percentage of naive T cells measured by flow cytometry. Compared with the aged group, the long-lived group had more naive CD4+ T cells, fewer expanded clones and increased TCR diversity, a pattern suggesting age selection. Because the CMV infection status of the donors was unknown, age-related changes in expanded clonotypes may potentially have been confounded. Estimates of total diversity from one million sequenced T cells were regarded as lower bounds and underestimates.

Donors were under 40 systemically healthy Caucasian individuals from Russia aged roughly 6 to 95 years. Each donor gave ten milliliters of peripheral blood, collected into EDTA-treated Vacutainer tubes. Ficoll-Paque density-gradient centrifugation was used to isolate PBMCs, with at least 6.5 million obtained per sample. Trizol reagent was used to extract total RNA from PBMCs, with at least 5 micrograms per sample. The percentages of naive CD45RAhigh/CD27high T cells were determined by flow cytometry on a PBMC aliquot from every donor. Here the chain combines TRBV7-2 and TRBJ2-4; 6 matching bases give a weak D call of TRBD2. The receptor was derived from a woman between 55 and 75 years old in good health. The specimen was blood. The CDR3: CASSLDRAGIQYF. The nucleotides read TGTGCCAGCAGCTTAGATCGGGCGGGAATTCAGTACTTC.